This T cell receptor beta chain was retrieved from a study of blood T cell repertoires in COVID-19 (dated by TCRdb to the early 2020s). Concerning the study at large: The collaborator samples originated in the United States, Italy and Spain and spanned the acute and convalescent phases of COVID-19. The prospective study material was composed of cDNA or gDNA derived from T cells, B-cell-depleted T cells, or PBMCs. Deeply sampled blood TCRbeta repertoires from subjects exposed to, actively infected with, or recovered from COVID-19 were included in the dataset. A freely available public database, intended as a resource for researchers studying the immune response to SARS-CoV-2, is where the repertoires were released. The samples were drawn from the first 160 participants of the ongoing ImmuneRACE study and from over 950 subjects provided by 6 global collaborators. Nearly every sample came with metadata listing a de-identified subject ID, COVID-19 status, age in years and sex. HLA class I and class II types, where available, came from metadata supplied by the sample provider rather than from assay-based typing.

A second Seattle source provided samples from volunteer blood donors who had recovered from COVID-19. Each collaborating institution followed its own protocols to collect whole blood in K2EDTA tubes. For TCRbeta analysis, collaborators shipped samples in one of three forms: frozen whole blood, isolated PBMCs, or DNA extracted from either of those sample types. CDR1 and CDR2 (SGHRS, YFSETQ) derive from the germline V gene. After removal of 6 bases from V and 0 bases from J, the junction retains 8 bases not matched to a gene. From the cysteine through the phenylalanine, the CDR3 covers 15 amino acids. This entry keeps only the CDR3 DNA: 45 bases, framed from base 1. Overall study outcomes, separate from this receptor: The quantity of clinical and demographic metadata differed by source and by participant and was supplied without curation.

As for this clone: Its antigen is unknown. Base quality data are lacking; no much larger clone is found one base away.

TCRbeta CDR3 regions were amplified from genomic DNA by means of the immunoSEQ Assay, a bias-controlled multiplex PCR. Regarding the original processing steps: Within the assay, amplification of reference gene primers was used to estimate how many nucleated cells each sample contained. Sequence reads were collapsed and filtered to measure the absolute abundance of every unique TCRbeta CDR3 rearrangement. For each sample, productive Simpson clonality was calculated by taking the square root of Simpson's diversity index across productive rearrangements. In TCRdb, the immuneACCESS table is reduced to in-frame sequences with V and J assigned. These tables do not hold every clone; where another copy was compared, an unresolved V gene accounts for under half, and the others remain unexplained. From that table come the V and J calls and clone size; the DNA was used to work out D and trimming. Across this sample there are 310,000 or so clones, with roughly 90% seen only once. The ten largest clones represent approximately 6.5% of the sample.

The chain joins TRBV5-1 to TRBJ2-5, with 7 bases matching TRBD2. The clonotype was recovered from a man aged 18 to 30 who had recovered from COVID-19. Source material: peripheral blood. CDR3 sequence: CASTPGGSDQETQYF. The bases are TGCGCCAGCACCCCTGGCGGGAGCGACCAAGAGACCCAGTACTTC.